The 2 T cell receptor beta chains reported below all come from one sample, sequenced in a study of blood T cell repertoires in COVID-19. Only in-frame clones appear in the TCRdb table, and some are missing; sequencing was by immunoSEQ multiplex PCR. The sample includes 200,000 to 250,000 clones, 80% of them seen just once. The sequenced sample was peripheral blood. Source of these receptors: a human donor in a cohort sampled during active COVID-19.

V is TRBV6-5 and J is TRBJ2-1, with a weak D call TRBD2 (5 bases). This CDR3 has 11 residues. CDR1 MNHEY and CDR2 SVGAGI come from the germline V gene. Trimming removed 6 bases from V and 9 bases from J, with 9 bases in between. In DNA form, the CDR3 reads TGTGCCAGCAGGAGGGCGGGTGAGCAGTTCTTC. Protein: CASRRAGEQFF.

This chain connects TRBV5-1 to TRBJ2-1; 7 bases align to TRBD2. The CDR3 is 16 amino acids. Per germline, CDR1 SGHRS and CDR2 YFSETQ. V trimming: 0 bases; J trimming: 0 bases; junction bases outside the gene matches: 3. CDR3 nucleotide sequence: TGCGCCAGCAGCTTGGCCACTAGCGCCTCCTACAATGAGCAGTTCTTC. It translates to CASSLATSASYNEQFF.